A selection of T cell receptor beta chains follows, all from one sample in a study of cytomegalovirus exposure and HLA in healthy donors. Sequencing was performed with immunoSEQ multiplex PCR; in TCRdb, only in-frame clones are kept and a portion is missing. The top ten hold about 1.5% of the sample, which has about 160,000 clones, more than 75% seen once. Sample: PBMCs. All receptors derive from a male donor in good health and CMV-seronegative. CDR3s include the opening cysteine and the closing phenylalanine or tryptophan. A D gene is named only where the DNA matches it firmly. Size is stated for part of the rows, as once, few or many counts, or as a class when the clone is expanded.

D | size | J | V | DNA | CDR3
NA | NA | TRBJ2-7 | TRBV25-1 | TGTGCCAGCAGTGACTCAAGGTCACAGTACGAGCAGTACTTC | CASSDSRSQYEQYF
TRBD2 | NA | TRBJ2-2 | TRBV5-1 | TGCGCCAGCAGCCGGACCGGGACTAGGTGGTCCGGGGAGCTGTTTTTT | CASSRTGTRWSGELFF
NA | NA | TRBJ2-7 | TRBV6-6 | TGTGCCAGCAGTTACTTCCCCGGGTCTAACTACGAGCAGTACTTC | CASSYFPGSNYEQYF
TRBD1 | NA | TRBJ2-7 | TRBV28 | TGTGCCAGCAGCCCCCGGACAGGGGAATACGAGCAGTACTTC | CASSPRTGEYEQYF
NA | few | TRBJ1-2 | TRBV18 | TGTGCCAGCTCCCAACAGGTCAATTATGGCTACACCTTC | CASSQQVNYGYTF
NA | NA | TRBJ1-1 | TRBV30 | TGTGCCTGGAGACGGCGGAGAATTAACACTGAAGCTTTCTTT | CAWRRRRINTEAFF
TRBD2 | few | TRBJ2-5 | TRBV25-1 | TGTGCCAGCGGACTCATAGCGGGGGGGGGAGAGACCCAGTACTTC | CASGLIAGGGETQYF
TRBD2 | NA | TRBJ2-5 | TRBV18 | TGTGCCAGCTCACCACAGACGGGAGGGTCTTCTGAGACCCAGTACTTC | CASSPQTGGSSETQYF
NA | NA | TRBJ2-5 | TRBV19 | TGTGCCAGTAGTGGACGCAGGGAAGAGACCCAGTACTTC | CASSGRREETQYF
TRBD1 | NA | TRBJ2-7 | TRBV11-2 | TGTGCCAGCACACGAACGTTTGACAGGGGCTACGAGCAGTACTTC | CASTRTFDRGYEQYF
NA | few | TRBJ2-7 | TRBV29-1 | TGCAGCGTTGAAGAACAGGGCTACGAGCAGTACTTC | CSVEEQGYEQYF
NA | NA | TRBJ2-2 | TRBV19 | TGTGCCAGTGAGGGCGAGGGCCGGAACACCGGGGAGCTGTTTTTT | CASEGEGRNTGELFF
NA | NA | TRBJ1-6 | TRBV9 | TGTGCCAGCAGCGTAGGGAGGGTAGGGAATTCACCCCTCCACTTT | CASSVGRVGNSPLHF
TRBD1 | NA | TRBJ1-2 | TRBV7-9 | TGTGCCAGCAGCTTGGGGACAGGGAAAGTTAACTATGGCTACACCTTC | CASSLGTGKVNYGYTF
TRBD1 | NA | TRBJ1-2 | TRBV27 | TGTGCCAGCACCCGGACAGGGGGGTATGGCTACACCTTC | CASTRTGGYGYTF
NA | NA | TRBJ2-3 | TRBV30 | TGTGCCTGGAGTGTCATACGGCGGAGGAGGGCAGATACGCAGTATTTT | CAWSVIRRRRADTQYF
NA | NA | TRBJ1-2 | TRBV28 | TGTGCCAGCAGAGGGAGTTGGAGCGGCTACACCTTC | CASRGSWSGYTF
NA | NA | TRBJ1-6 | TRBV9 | TGTGCCAGCAGCGGGGCAGGGGAGCGTAATTCACCCCTCCACTTT | CASSGAGERNSPLHF
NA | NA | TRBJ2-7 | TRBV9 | TGTGCCAGCAGCGTAGAAATAGAGACTAGAATCTCCGAGCAGTACTTC | CASSVEIETRISEQYF
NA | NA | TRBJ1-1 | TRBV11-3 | TGTGCCAGCAGCTCTAGGTCCGACACTGAAGCTTTCTTT | CASSSRSDTEAFF
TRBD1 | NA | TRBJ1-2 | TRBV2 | TGTGCCAGCAACCCAGGGGGACAGGGGGCCTATGGCTACACCTTC | CASNPGGQGAYGYTF
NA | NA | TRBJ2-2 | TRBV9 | TGTGCCAGCAGCGTAGGGGGCAGCTCCAACACCGGGGAGCTGTTTTTT | CASSVGGSSNTGELFF
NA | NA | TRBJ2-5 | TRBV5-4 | TGTGCCAGCAGCTTGCCAGGGGATTCCGAGACCCAGTACTTC | CASSLPGDSETQYF
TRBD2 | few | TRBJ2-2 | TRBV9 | TGTGCCAGCAGACCTAGCGGGAGGGACACCGGGGAGCTGTTTTTT | CASRPSGRDTGELFF
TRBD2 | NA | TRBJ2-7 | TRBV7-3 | TGTGCCAGCAGCCCCCGGGGGGGGGATTCCTACGAGCAGTACTTC | CASSPRGGDSYEQYF
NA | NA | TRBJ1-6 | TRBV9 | TGTGCCAGCAGCCCAGTGGGCAAATCACCCCTCCACTTT | CASSPVGKSPLHF
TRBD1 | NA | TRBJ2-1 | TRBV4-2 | TGTGCCAGCAGCCAAGACAGACAGGGGGGCTACAATGAGCAGTTCTTC | CASSQDRQGGYNEQFF
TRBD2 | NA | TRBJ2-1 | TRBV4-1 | TGCGCCAGCAGCCAAGTAGGACTAGCGGGAGGCAATGAGCAGTTCTTC | CASSQVGLAGGNEQFF
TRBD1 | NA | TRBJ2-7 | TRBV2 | TGTGCCAGCAGCCCTAGGGGACAGGGGAACTACGAGCAGTACTTC | CASSPRGQGNYEQYF
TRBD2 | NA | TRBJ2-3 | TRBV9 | TGTGCCAGCAGCGTAGGTAGCGGGACCGCAGATACGCAGTATTTT | CASSVGSGTADTQYF
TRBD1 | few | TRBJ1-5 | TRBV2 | TGTGCCAGCAGTGGGACAGGGGGATCTCAGCCCCAGCATTTT | CASSGTGGSQPQHF
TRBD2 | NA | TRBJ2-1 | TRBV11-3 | TGTGCCAGCAGCTTAGATCAAGGGGGTAGCGGGAGCCATACTGAGCAGTTCTTC | CASSLDQGGSGSHTEQFF